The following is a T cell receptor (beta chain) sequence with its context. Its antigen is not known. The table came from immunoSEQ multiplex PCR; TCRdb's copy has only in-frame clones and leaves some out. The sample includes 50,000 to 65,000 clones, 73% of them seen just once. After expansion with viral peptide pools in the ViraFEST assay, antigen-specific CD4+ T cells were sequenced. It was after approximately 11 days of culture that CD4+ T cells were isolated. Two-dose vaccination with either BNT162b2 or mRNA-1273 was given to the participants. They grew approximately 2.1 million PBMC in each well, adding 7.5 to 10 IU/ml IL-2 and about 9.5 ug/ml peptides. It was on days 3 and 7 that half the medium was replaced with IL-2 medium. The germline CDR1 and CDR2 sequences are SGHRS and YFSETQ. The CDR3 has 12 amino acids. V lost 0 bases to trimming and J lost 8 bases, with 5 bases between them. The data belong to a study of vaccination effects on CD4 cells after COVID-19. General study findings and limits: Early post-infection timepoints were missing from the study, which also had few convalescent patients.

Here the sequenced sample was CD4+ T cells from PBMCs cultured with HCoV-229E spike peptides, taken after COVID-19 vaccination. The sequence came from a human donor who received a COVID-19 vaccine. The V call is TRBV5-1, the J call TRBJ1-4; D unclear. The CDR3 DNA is TGCGCCAGCAGCTTGGATCAGGAAAAACTGTTTTTT. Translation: CASSLDQEKLFF. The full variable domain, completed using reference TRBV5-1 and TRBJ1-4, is KAGVTQTPRYLIKTRGQQVTLSCSPISGHRSVSWYQQTPGQGLQFLFEYFSETQRNKGNFPGRFSGRQFSNSRSEMNVSTLELGDSALYLCASSLDQEKLFFGSGTQLSVL.